This T cell receptor beta chain was identified during a study of beta chain features in type 1 diabetes. Expressed TCRB transcripts were sequenced because the isolated RNA had all been reverse transcribed beforehand. Here immunoSEQ multiplex PCR was the method, and the copy in TCRdb shows in-frame clones only, minus some. The table shows 150,000 or so clones, with less than 9.5% occurring only once. Sorted populations all exceeded 95% purity. V was pared by 1 base and J by 3 bases, with 3 bases between. Germline V gives CDR1 LNHNV, CDR2 YYDKDF (reference sequence). This CDR3 is 12 amino acids long. Input material: central memory CD4+ T cells from blood. The source of this sequence is a woman aged 18-29 years in good health. This chain joins TRBV15 and TRBJ1-1; D is undetermined. Written as DNA, the CDR3 is TGTGCCACCAGCAGAGCGGACACTGAAGCTTTCTTT. The encoded protein is CATSRADTEAFF. Full variable domain (rest looked up from reference TRBV15 and TRBJ1-1): DAMVIQNPRYQVTQFGKPVTLSCSQTLNHNVMYWYQQKSSQAPKLLFHYYDKDFNNEADTPDNFQSRRPNTSFCFLDIRSPGLGDTAMYLCATSRADTEAFFGQGTRLTVV.